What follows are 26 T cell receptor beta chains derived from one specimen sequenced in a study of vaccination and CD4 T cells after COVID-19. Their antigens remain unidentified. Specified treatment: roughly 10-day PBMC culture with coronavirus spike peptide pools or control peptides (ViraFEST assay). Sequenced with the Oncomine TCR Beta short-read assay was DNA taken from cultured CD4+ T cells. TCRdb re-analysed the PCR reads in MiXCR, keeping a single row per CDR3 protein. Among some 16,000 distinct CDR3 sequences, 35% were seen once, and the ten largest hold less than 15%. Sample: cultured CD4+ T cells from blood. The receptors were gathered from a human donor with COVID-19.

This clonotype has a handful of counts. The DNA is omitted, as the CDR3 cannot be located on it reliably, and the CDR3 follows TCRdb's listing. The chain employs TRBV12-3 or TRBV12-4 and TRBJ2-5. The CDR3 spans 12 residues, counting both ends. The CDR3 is CASSSSGETQYF.

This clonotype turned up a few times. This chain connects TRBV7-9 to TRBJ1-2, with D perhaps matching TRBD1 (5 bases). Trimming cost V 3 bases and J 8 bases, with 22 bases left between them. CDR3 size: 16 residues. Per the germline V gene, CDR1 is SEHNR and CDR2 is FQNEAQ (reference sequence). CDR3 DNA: TGTGCCAGCAGCTTGGGGCAGGTGGGCCTTACGCGAGGCTACACCTTC. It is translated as CASSLGQVGLTRGYTF.

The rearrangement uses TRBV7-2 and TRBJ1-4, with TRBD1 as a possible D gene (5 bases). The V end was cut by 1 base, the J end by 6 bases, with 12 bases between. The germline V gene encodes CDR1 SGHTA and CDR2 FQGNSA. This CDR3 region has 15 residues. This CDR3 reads CASSLVSRADEKLFF. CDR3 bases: TGTGCCAGCAGCTTAGTGTCCAGGGCGGATGAAAAACTGTTTTTT.

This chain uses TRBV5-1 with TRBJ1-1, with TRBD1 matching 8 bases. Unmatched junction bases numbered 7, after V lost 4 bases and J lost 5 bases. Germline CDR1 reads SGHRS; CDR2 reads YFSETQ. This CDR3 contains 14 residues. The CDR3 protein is CASSNGQGETEAFF. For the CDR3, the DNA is TGCGCCAGCAGCAATGGACAGGGAGAGACTGAAGCTTTCTTT.

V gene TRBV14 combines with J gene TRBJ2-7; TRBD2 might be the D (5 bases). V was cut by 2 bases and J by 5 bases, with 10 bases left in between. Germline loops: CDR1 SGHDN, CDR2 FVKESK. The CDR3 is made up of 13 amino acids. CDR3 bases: TGTGCCAGCAGCCAATATGGAGGCAACGAGCAGTACTTC. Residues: CASSQYGGNEQYF.

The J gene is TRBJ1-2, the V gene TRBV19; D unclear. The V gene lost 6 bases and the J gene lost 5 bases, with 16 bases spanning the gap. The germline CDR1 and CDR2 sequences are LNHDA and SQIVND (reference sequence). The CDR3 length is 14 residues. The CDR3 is CASRRTPEGYGYTF. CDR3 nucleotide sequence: TGTGCCAGTAGGAGGACCCCCGAAGGGTATGGCTACACCTTC.

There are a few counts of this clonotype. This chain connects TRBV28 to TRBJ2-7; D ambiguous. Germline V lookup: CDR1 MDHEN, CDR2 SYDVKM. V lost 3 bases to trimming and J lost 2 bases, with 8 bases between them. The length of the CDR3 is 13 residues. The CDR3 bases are TGTGCCAGCAGTTTCCCAGGACCCTACGAGCAGTACTTC. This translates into CASSFPGPYEQYF.

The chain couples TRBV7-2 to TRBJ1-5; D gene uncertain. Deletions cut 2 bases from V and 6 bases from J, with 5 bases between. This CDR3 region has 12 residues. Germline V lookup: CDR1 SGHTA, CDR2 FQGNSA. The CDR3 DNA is TGTGCCAGCAGCTTACCTGGTCAGCCCCAGCATTTT. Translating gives CASSLPGQPQHF.

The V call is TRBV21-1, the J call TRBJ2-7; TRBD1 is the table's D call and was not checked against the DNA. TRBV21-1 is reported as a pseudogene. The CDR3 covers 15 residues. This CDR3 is CASSPRRGRPYEQYF. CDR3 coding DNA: TGTGCCAGCAGCCCTCGAAGGGGGAGGCCCTACGAGCAGTACTTC.

This CDR3 reads CASTKVAGRETQYF. The CDR3 region has the DNA TGTGCCAGCACAAAAGTAGCGGGGAGGGAGACCCAGTACTTC. V usage is TRBV2 and J usage is TRBJ2-5, with 8 bases matching TRBD2. The CDR3 is 14 residues long. Unmatched junction bases numbered 9, after V lost 7 bases and J lost 5 bases. CDR1 is SNHLY and CDR2 is FYNNEI in the germline V gene.

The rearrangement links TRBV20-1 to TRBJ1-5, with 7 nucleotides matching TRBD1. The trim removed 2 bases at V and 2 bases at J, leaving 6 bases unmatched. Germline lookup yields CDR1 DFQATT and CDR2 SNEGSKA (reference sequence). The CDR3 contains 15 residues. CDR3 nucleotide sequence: TGCAGTGCTAGAAAGACAGGGCGCGGCAATCAGCCCCAGCATTTT. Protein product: CSARKTGRGNQPQHF.

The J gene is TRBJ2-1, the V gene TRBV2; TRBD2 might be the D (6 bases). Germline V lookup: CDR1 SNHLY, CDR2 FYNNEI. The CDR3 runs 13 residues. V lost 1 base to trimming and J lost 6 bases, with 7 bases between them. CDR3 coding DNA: TGTGCCAGCAGTGAAGGACTAGTCAATGAGCAGTTCTTC. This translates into CASSEGLVNEQFF.

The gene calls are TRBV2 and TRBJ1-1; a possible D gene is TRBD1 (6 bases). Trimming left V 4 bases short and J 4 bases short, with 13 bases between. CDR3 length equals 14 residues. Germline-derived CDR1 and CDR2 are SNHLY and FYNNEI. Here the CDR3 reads CASSGRTDLTEAFF. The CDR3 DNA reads TGTGCCAGCAGTGGGCGGACAGATCTCACTGAAGCTTTCTTT.

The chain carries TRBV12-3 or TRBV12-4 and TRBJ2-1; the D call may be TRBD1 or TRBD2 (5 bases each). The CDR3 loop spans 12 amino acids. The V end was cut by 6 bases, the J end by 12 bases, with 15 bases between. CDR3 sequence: CASRGTGMGQFF. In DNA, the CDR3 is TGTGCCAGCAGGGGGACCGGAATGGGGCAGTTCTTC.

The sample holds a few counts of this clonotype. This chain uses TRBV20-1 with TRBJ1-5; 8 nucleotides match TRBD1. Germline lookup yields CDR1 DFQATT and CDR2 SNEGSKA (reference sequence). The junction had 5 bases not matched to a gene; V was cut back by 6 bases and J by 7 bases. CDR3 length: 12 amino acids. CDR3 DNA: TGCAGTGCCACACAGGGGGACCAGCCCCAGCATTTT. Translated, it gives CSATQGDQPQHF.

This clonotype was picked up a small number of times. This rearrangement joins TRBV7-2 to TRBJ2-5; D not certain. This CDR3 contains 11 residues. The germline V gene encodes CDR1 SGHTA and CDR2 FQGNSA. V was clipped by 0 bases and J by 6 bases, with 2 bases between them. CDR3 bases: TGTGCCAGCAGCTTAGCCCAGACCCAGTACTTC. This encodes CASSLAQTQYF.

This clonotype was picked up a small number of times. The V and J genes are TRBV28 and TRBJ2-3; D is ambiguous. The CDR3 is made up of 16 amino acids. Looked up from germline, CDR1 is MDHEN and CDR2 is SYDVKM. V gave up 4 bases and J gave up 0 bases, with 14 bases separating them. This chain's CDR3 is CASSSFLATSTDTQYF. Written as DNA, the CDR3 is TGTGCCAGCAGTTCCTTCCTGGCCACTAGCACAGATACGCAGTATTTT.

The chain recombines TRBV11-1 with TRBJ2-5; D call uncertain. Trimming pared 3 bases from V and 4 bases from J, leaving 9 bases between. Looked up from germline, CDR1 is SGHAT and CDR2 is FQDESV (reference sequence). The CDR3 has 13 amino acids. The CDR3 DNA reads TGTGCCAGCAGCTTGACCCAACCAGAGACCCAGTACTTC. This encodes CASSLTQPETQYF.

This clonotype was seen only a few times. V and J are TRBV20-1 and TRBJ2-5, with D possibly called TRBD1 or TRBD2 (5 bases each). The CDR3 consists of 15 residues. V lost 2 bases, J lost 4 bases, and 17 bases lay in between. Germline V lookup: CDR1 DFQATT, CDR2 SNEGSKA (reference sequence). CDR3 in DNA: TGCAGTGCTAGACGGGGTAGTGCTGGGGGAGAGACCCAGTACTTC. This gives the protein CSARRGSAGGETQYF.

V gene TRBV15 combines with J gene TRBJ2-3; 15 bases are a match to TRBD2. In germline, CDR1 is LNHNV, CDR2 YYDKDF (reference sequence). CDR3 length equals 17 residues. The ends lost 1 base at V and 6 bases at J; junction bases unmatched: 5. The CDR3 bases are TGTGCCACCAGCAGAGGGACTAGCGGGGGGGCCAGGGATACGCAGTATTTT. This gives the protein CATSRGTSGGARDTQYF.

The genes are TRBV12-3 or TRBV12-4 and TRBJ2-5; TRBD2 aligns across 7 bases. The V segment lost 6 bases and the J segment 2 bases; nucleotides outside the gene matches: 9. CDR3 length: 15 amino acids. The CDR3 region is CASSKTGTIQETQYF. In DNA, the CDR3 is TGTGCCAGCAGCAAAACCGGGACTATTCAAGAGACCCAGTACTTC.

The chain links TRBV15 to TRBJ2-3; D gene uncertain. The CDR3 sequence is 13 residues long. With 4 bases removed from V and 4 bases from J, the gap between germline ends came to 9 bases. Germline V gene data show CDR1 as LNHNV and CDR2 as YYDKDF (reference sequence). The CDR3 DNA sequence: TGTGCCACCAGCATTTCGTTCGCAGATACGCAGTATTTT. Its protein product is CATSISFADTQYF.

The CDR3 loop reads CASSLQGTANYGYTF. The CDR3 DNA sequence: TGTGCCAGCAGCTTGCAGGGGACGGCTAACTATGGCTACACCTTC. The chain carries TRBV7-9 and TRBJ1-2, with D perhaps TRBD1 (6 bases). The germline V gene has CDR1 SEHNR and CDR2 FQNEAQ (reference sequence). With 3 bases removed from V and 0 bases from J, the gap between germline ends came to 11 bases. This CDR3 region has 15 residues.

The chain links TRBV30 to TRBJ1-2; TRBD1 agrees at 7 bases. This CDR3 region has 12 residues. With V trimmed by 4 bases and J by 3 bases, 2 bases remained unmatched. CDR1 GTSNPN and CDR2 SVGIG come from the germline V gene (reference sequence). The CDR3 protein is CAWTGTDYGYTF. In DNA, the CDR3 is TGTGCCTGGACCGGGACAGACTATGGCTACACCTTC. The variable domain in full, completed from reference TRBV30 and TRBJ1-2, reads SQTIHQWPATLVQPVGSPLSLECTVEGTSNPNLYWYRQAAGRGLQLLFYSVGIGQISSEVPQNLSASRPQDRQFILSSKKLLLSDSGFYLCAWTGTDYGYTFGSGTRLTVV.

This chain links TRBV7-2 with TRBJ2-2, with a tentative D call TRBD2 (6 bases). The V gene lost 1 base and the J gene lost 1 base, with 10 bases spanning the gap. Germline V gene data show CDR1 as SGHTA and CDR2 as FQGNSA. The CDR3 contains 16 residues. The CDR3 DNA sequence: TGTGCCAGCAGCTTAGTAGGGCGGGGGAACACCGGGGAGCTGTTTTTT. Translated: CASSLVGRGNTGELFF.

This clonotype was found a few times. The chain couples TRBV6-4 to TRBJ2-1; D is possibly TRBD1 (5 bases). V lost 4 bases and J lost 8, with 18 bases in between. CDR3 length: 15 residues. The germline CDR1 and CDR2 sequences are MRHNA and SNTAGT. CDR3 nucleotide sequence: TGTGCCAGCAGTGGTACTCCGGGCCAGGGCGATGAGCAGTTCTTC. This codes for CASSGTPGQGDEQFF.